This TCR beta chain was identified during a study of T cell responses to AZD1222 COVID-19 vaccine. The study's findings and limits: Reportedly, nearly half the spike-specific TCRs target unmutated variant regions. Recipients of two AZD1222 doses showed rising Spike-specific TCR breadth and depth. Repertoires were obtained solely post-peak T cell response.

This clone was detected once. Its antigen is currently unknown. V was clipped by 2 bases and J by 3 bases, with 7 bases between them. This CDR3 comprises 13 residues. Germline V gives CDR1 MNHNS, CDR2 SASEGT. Profiled with immunoSEQ multiplex PCR; TCRdb holds only in-frame clones, not every one. The sample carries approximately 150,000 clones, 92% recorded once. This sample comprised peripheral blood, obtained on day 0 of MenACWY control vaccination. The rearrangement uses TRBV6-1 and TRBJ1-2, with D hard to call. The receptor comes from an adult in good health. Here the CDR3 reads CASSEIRDYGYTF. Written as DNA, the CDR3 is TGTGCCAGCAGTGAAATCCGGGACTATGGCTACACCTTC.